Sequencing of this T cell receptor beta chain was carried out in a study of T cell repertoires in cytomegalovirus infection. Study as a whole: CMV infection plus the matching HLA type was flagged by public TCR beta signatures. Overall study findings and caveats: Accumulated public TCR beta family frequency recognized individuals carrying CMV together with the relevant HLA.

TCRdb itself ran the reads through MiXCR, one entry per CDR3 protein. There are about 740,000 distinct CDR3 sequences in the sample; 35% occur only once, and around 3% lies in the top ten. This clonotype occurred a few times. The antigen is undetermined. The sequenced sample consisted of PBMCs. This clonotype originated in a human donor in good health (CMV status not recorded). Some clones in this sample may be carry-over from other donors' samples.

The CDR3 region is CASSPRTGSSGNTIYF. The CDR3 DNA reads as TGTGCCAGCAGTCCGCGGACAGGTTCTTCTGGAAACACCATATATTTT. This chain joins TRBV6-6 and TRBJ1-3, with 7 nucleotides matching TRBD1. The CDR3 extends over 16 amino acids. V lost 5 bases to trimming and J lost 1 base; unmatched junction nucleotides: 8. CDR1 is MNHNY and CDR2 is SVGAGI in the germline V gene (reference sequence).